Shown below are 8 T cell receptor beta chains from a single sample sequenced in a study of identical twins. Via MiXCR, TCRdb re-called the 5' RACE reads, giving one row per CDR3 protein. The top ten hold around 1.6% of the sample, which has 500,000 to 700,000 distinct CDR3 sequences, about 7.1% seen once. In addition, the sample was reused for a study of yellow fever vaccine responses in identical twins.

The sample was PBMCs. Receptors originate from a woman younger than 30 in good health.

In the case of this clonotype: One end of the junction fails to match germline, which may point to a read error. The rearrangement links TRBV7-2 to TRBJ2-5; maybe TRBD2 (5 bases). The CDR3 length is 13 residues. Germline assignment: CDR1 SGHTA and CDR2 FQGNSA. In DNA, the CDR3 is TGTGCCAACAGCTTACTCGGGGTCGAGACCCAGTACTTC. Protein: CANSLLGVETQYF.

Ten or more counts support this clonotype. The chain uses TRBV28 and TRBJ2-1; possible D gene TRBD2, 6 bases. V was clipped by 7 bases and J by 4 bases, with 17 bases between them. Germline values: CDR1 MDHEN, CDR2 SYDVKM. The CDR3 contains 15 residues. The CDR3, as DNA: TGTGCCAGCAATCTAGCCGGGACTGTGTACAATGAGCAGTTCTTC. Translating it yields CASNLAGTVYNEQFF.

This clonotype appeared many times. J is TRBJ2-7 and V is TRBV12-3 or TRBV12-4; 11 bases match TRBD2. This CDR3 is 15 amino acids long. V shed 3 bases, J shed 2 bases, and the junction held 3 bases outside the gene matches. The CDR3 loop is CASSFRTSGPYEQYF. CDR3 coding DNA: TGTGCCAGCAGTTTCAGGACTAGCGGGCCCTACGAGCAGTACTTC.

This clonotype has a count of ten or more. The chain recombines TRBV10-3 with TRBJ2-1; 13 nucleotides line up with TRBD2. The V gene end was trimmed by 0 bases and the J gene end by 2 bases; junction bases not matched to a gene: 4. CDR1 and CDR2 (germline): ENHRY, SYGVKD. The CDR3 runs to 18 residues. The CDR3 DNA reads TGTGCCATCAGTGAGTCCCGCACTAGCGGGGGGGCCTACAATGAGCAGTTCTTC. Amino acids: CAISESRTSGGAYNEQFF.

This clonotype was recorded many times. This chain uses TRBV12-3 or TRBV12-4 with TRBJ1-3; 8 positions agree with TRBD1. This CDR3 has 15 residues. V lost 3 bases to trimming and J lost 2 bases; unmatched junction nucleotides: 3. The DNA for the CDR3 is TGTGCCAGCAGTTTGTCGACAGGGGCTGGAAACACCATATATTTT. Translated, it gives CASSLSTGAGNTIYF.

In this sample, this clonotype turned up a few times. The DNA for the CDR3 is TGTGCCAGCAGCTCCCCAGGGAGGAACTACAATGAGCAGTTCTTC. Translating gives CASSSPGRNYNEQFF. V is TRBV11-2 and J is TRBJ2-1, with a tentative D call TRBD2 (6 bases). The CDR3 length is 15 residues. Germline V gives CDR1 SGHAT, CDR2 FQNNGV. The germline V and J ends were trimmed by 4 bases and 3 bases, with 13 bases remaining between them. Drawing the rest from reference TRBV11-2 and TRBJ2-1, the complete variable domain is EAGVAQSPRYKIIEKRQSVAFWCNPISGHATLYWYQQILGQGPKLLIQFQNNGVVDDSQLPKDRFSAERLKGVDSTLKIQPAKLEDSAVYLCASSSPGRNYNEQFFGPGTRLTVL.

The rearrangement links TRBV4-1 to TRBJ2-5, with 12 bases identical to TRBD2. Germline V gene lookup returns CDR1 MGHRA and CDR2 YSYEKL. Trimming removed 0 bases from V and 1 base from J; junction bases left unmatched: 6. The CDR3 covers 18 residues. CDR3 sequence: CASSQEALAGGIQETQYF. CDR3 in DNA: TGCGCCAGCAGCCAAGAGGCCCTAGCGGGGGGGATCCAAGAGACCCAGTACTTC.

In its sample, this clonotype was seen a few times. The J gene is TRBJ1-2, the V gene TRBV12-3 or TRBV12-4, with D possibly being TRBD1 (6 bases). This CDR3 spans 14 amino acids. V dropped 6 bases and J dropped 2 bases, with 13 bases sitting between them. The CDR3 protein is CASSKRQANYGYTF. CDR3 sequence (DNA): TGTGCCAGCAGCAAAAGACAGGCGAACTATGGCTACACCTTC.